A single sample gave rise to the 31 T cell receptor beta chains below, sequenced in a study of vaccination and CD4 T cells after COVID-19. Sequencing of the DNA from cultured CD4+ T cells was carried out with the Oncomine TCR Beta short-read assay. MiXCR, applied by TCRdb to the PCR reads, yields one record per CDR3 protein. Of 8,000 to 9,000 distinct CDR3 sequences in the sample, around 70% were seen once. The antigens these receptors bind are not known. Treatment denoted: approximately 9-day PBMC culture with coronavirus spike peptide pools or control peptides (ViraFEST assay). Material for sequencing was CD4+ T cells from blood, cultured in vitro. These receptors all come from a human donor who had recovered from COVID-19.

The chain is built from TRBV15 and TRBJ2-7; 8 bases are a match to TRBD1. Germline values: CDR1 LNHNV, CDR2 YYDKDF (reference sequence). This CDR3 is built from 14 residues. Losses at the gene ends were 0 bases for V and 5 bases for J; bases not matched to a gene: 3. Here the CDR3 reads CATSREMDRDEQYF. CDR3 DNA sequence: TGTGCCACCAGCAGAGAAATGGACAGGGACGAGCAGTACTTC.

The chain combines TRBV7-9 with TRBJ2-3; D unclear. This CDR3 is 14 amino acids long. Germline V gives CDR1 SEHNR, CDR2 FQNEAQ (reference sequence). Trimming cost V 4 bases and J 2 bases, with 10 bases left between them. Here the CDR3 reads CASSSTLPTDTQYF. CDR3 bases: TGTGCCAGCAGCTCGACTTTACCCACAGATACGCAGTATTTT.

The rearrangement links TRBV12-3 or TRBV12-4 to TRBJ1-5; D call uncertain. Trimming took 3 bases from V and 0 from J, leaving 15 bases between them. The CDR3 extends over 17 amino acids. The CDR3 nucleotides are TGTGCCAGCAGTTTCGGAGGGCCATCTTATAGCAATCAGCCCCAGCATTTT. Encoded protein: CASSFGGPSYSNQPQHF.

By sample fraction, this clonotype is large. The V and J genes are TRBV20-1 and TRBJ1-2; 8 bases align to TRBD1. This CDR3 has 13 residues. The J segment lost 6 bases and the V segment lost 0 bases, leaving 3 bases of the junction unmatched. Looked up from germline, CDR1 is DFQATT and CDR2 is SNEGSKA (reference sequence). The CDR3 loop is CSARDLTGDGYTF. The CDR3 nucleotides are TGCAGTGCTAGAGATTTGACAGGGGATGGCTACACCTTC.

The J gene is TRBJ2-5, the V gene TRBV20-1; 10 bases align to TRBD2. CDR3 length equals 14 residues. With V trimmed by 2 bases and J by 1 base, 1 base remained unmatched. Germline CDR1 is DFQATT and CDR2 is SNEGSKA (reference sequence). Here the CDR3 DNA reads TGCAGTGCTAGAAGCGGGAGGGCCCAAGAGACCCAGTACTTC. It is translated as CSARSGRAQETQYF.

The V call is TRBV11-2, the J call TRBJ2-3, with D tentatively TRBD2 (6 bases). CDR3 size: 16 residues. The germline CDR1 and CDR2 sequences are SGHAT and FQNNGV. Trimming cost V 6 bases and J 3 bases, with 19 bases left between them. Here the CDR3 reads CASSPRGGKRTDTQYF. DNA for the CDR3: TGTGCCAGCAGTCCCCGCGGAGGGAAAAGAACAGATACGCAGTATTTT.

This chain links TRBV20-1 with TRBJ1-4; D is unresolved. The CDR3 is 11 amino acids. CDR1 and CDR2 (germline): DFQATT, SNEGSKA (reference sequence). V gave up 7 bases and J gave up 8 bases, with 11 bases separating them. The CDR3 protein is CSGGESEKLFF. The CDR3 nucleotides are TGCAGTGGGGGTGAAAGCGAAAAACTGTTTTTT.

The chain is built from TRBV4-1 and TRBJ2-3, with TRBD2 identical over 8 bases. This CDR3 contains 14 residues. CDR1 and CDR2 from the germline V gene are MGHRA and YSYEKL. Losses at the gene ends were 4 bases for V and 4 bases for J; bases not matched to a gene: 4. This CDR3 is CASSPGGGADTQYF. The CDR3 coding sequence is TGCGCCAGCAGCCCGGGGGGGGGAGCAGATACGCAGTATTTT.

The J gene is TRBJ2-3, the V gene TRBV24-1; 7 bases map to TRBD2. V dropped 6 bases and J dropped 4; count of bases not matched to a gene: 6. The CDR3 has 14 residues. Germline CDR1 is KGHDR and CDR2 is SFDVKD. CDR3 loop: CATSSGARADTQYF. The CDR3 DNA sequence: TGTGCCACCAGTAGCGGGGCGAGGGCAGATACGCAGTATTTT.

The chain uses TRBV27 and TRBJ1-5; TRBD1 agrees at 10 bases. J was trimmed by 4 bases and V by 3 bases; bases with no gene match: 3. CDR1 is MNHEY, CDR2 SMNVEV, per germline (reference sequence). The CDR3 totals 15 residues. CDR3 in amino acids: CASSFDRGRNQPQHF. The CDR3 region has the DNA TGTGCCAGCAGTTTTGACAGGGGGCGGAATCAGCCCCAGCATTTT.

The sample holds a few counts of this clonotype. V and J are TRBV7-9 and TRBJ1-2, with a weak D call TRBD1 (5 bases). The CDR3 loop spans 14 amino acids. CDR1 and CDR2 (germline): SEHNR, FQNEAQ (reference sequence). V was trimmed by 4 bases and J by 2 bases, leaving 11 bases between them. The CDR3 sequence is CASSSSGTNYGYTF. The DNA for the CDR3 is TGTGCCAGCAGCTCATCCGGGACCAACTATGGCTACACCTTC. The full variable domain, rest sourced from reference TRBV7-9 and TRBJ1-2, is DTGVSQNPRHKITKRGQNVTFRCDPISEHNRLYWYRQTLGQGPEFLTYFQNEAQLEKSRLLSDRFSAERPKGSFSTLEIQRTEQGDSAMYLCASSSSGTNYGYTFGSGTRLTVV.

V is TRBV7-6 and J is TRBJ1-6, with D perhaps matching TRBD1 (6 bases). V lost 5 bases to trimming and J lost 7 bases, with 9 bases between them. Germline loops: CDR1 SGHVS, CDR2 FNYEAQ. The CDR3 spans 13 residues. The chain's CDR3 is CASSVQGNSPLHF. The CDR3 nucleotides are TGTGCCAGCAGCGTACAGGGAAATTCACCCCTCCACTTT.

V usage is TRBV6-1 and J usage is TRBJ2-3; 7 positions agree with TRBD2. Germline assignment: CDR1 MNHNS and CDR2 SASEGT. Losses at the gene ends were 2 bases for V and 4 bases for J; bases not matched to a gene: 9. CDR3 size: 16 residues. The CDR3 here is CASSERGGVSPDTQYF. The CDR3 coding sequence is TGTGCCAGCAGTGAACGTGGGGGGGTTTCACCAGATACGCAGTATTTT.

In nucleotides, the CDR3 is TGCGCCAGCAGCCAAGGGGACAGGGAAAGGACTGAAGCTTTCTTT. Translated, it gives CASSQGDRERTEAFF. The V and J genes are TRBV4-1 and TRBJ1-1; 9 bases are a match to TRBD1. V dropped 1 base and J dropped 5; count of bases not matched to a gene: 5. The CDR3 sequence is 15 residues long. Germline V gene data show CDR1 as MGHRA and CDR2 as YSYEKL.

V gene TRBV29-1 combines with J gene TRBJ2-3; possibly TRBD1 or TRBD2 for D (6 bases each). V lost 1 base and J 7 bases, leaving 9 bases between the germline ends. The CDR3 spans 12 residues. Germline values: CDR1 SQVTM, CDR2 ANQGSEA. CDR3 DNA sequence: TGCAGCGTTGAAGTAGGGGGGAATACGCAGTATTTT. Encoded protein: CSVEVGGNTQYF.

V is TRBV11-1 and J is TRBJ1-1, with 8 bases matching TRBD1. The CDR3 is made up of 17 amino acids. From germline, CDR1 is SGHAT and CDR2 FQDESV (reference sequence). V lost 7 bases and J lost 0; bases outside the gene matches: 13. CDR3 region: CASTSSPRGRVNTEAFF. The CDR3 nucleotides read TGTGCCAGCACTTCTTCGCCCAGGGGGCGCGTGAACACTGAAGCTTTCTTT.

The chain links TRBV2 to TRBJ2-7, with 9 bases lining up with TRBD1. The CDR3 runs to 15 residues. The V gene end was trimmed by 2 bases and the J gene end by 5 bases; junction bases not matched to a gene: 7. In germline, CDR1 is SNHLY, CDR2 FYNNEI. The CDR3 sequence: CASSELGQGSNEQYF. CDR3 sequence (DNA): TGTGCCAGCAGTGAATTAGGACAGGGGTCAAACGAGCAGTACTTC. Full variable domain (remainder filled in from reference TRBV2 and TRBJ2-7): EPEVTQTPSHQVTQMGQEVILRCVPISNHLYFYWYRQILGQKVEFLVSFYNNEISEKSEIFDDQFSVERPDGSNFTLKIRSTKLEDSAMYFCASSELGQGSNEQYFGPGTRLTVT.

V usage is TRBV7-3 and J usage is TRBJ2-2, with D possibly TRBD1 on 6 matching bases. The CDR3 consists of 14 residues. The germline CDR1 and CDR2 sequences are SGHTA and FQGTGA. V was cut by 3 bases and J by 4 bases, with 9 bases left in between. The CDR3: CASSFDRSTGELFF. CDR3 nucleotides: TGTGCCAGCAGCTTCGACAGGAGCACCGGGGAGCTGTTTTTT.

The rearrangement links TRBV15 to TRBJ2-1, with D maybe TRBD2 (5 bases). Deletions cut 0 bases from V and 8 bases from J, with 8 bases between. There are 13 residues in the CDR3. Germline V gene lookup returns CDR1 LNHNV and CDR2 YYDKDF (reference sequence). The CDR3 here is CATSRDQADEQFF. CDR3 bases: TGTGCCACCAGCAGAGATCAAGCGGATGAGCAGTTCTTC.

The chain couples TRBV18 to TRBJ1-1; D call uncertain. Looked up from germline, CDR1 is KGHSH and CDR2 is LQKENI. This CDR3 has 15 amino acids. Deletions cut 1 base from V and 4 bases from J, with 13 bases between. Written as DNA, the CDR3 is TGTGCCAGCTCACCACGATCGGAGGGTAGCACTGAAGCTTTCTTT. Residues: CASSPRSEGSTEAFF.

This clonotype was counted a few times. V gene TRBV20-1 combines with J gene TRBJ2-5; D remains ambiguous. Trimming pared 4 bases from V and 5 bases from J, leaving 17 bases between. This CDR3 is 14 amino acids long. CDR1 is DFQATT, CDR2 SNEGSKA, per germline (reference sequence). DNA for the CDR3: TGCAGTGCTATCCCCGGCAGGCCTAGGGAGACCCAGTACTTC. It specifies CSAIPGRPRETQYF.

This clonotype was found a few times. The rearrangement uses TRBV6-1 and TRBJ1-4; D remains unclear. The CDR3 runs to 10 residues. Germline V CDR1 and CDR2: MNHNS, SASEGT. The V gene lost 1 base and the J gene lost 9 bases, with 0 bases spanning the gap. CDR3 protein: CASSEEKLFF. In nucleotides, the CDR3 is TGTGCCAGCAGTGAAGAAAAACTGTTTTTT.

This clonotype was recorded only once. This chain joins TRBV20-1 and TRBJ1-2; 7 nucleotides line up with TRBD1. The CDR3 runs to 18 residues. The V gene's germline CDR1 is DFQATT and CDR2 SNEGSKA (reference sequence). After removal of 0 bases from V and 6 bases from J, the junction contained 19 bases not matched to a gene. CDR3 residues: CSARDNRQGFRSSDGYTF. DNA for the CDR3: TGCAGTGCTAGAGATAATAGACAGGGCTTTAGGTCGTCGGATGGCTACACCTTC.

In this sample, this clonotype turned up once. The chain uses TRBV4-1 and TRBJ2-7; the D call may be TRBD1 or TRBD2 (5 bases each). Germline CDR1 and CDR2: MGHRA and YSYEKL. The CDR3 sequence is 14 residues long. With 1 base removed from V and 2 bases from J, the gap between germline ends came to 9 bases. CDR3 in amino acids: CASSQVGATYEQYF. The CDR3, as DNA: TGCGCCAGCAGCCAAGTCGGGGCAACCTACGAGCAGTACTTC.

This chain uses TRBV20-1 with TRBJ2-3, with TRBD1 matching over 8 bases. J was trimmed by 1 base and V by 6 bases; bases with no gene match: 6. The CDR3 contains 14 residues. The germline CDR1 and CDR2 sequences are DFQATT and SNEGSKA (reference sequence). In DNA form, the CDR3 reads TGCAGTGCCTGCCAGGGGGCTGGCACAGATACGCAGTATTTT. Translation: CSACQGAGTDTQYF.

This clonotype has just one count. V usage is TRBV28 and J usage is TRBJ1-5; possibly TRBD1 for D (6 bases). V was pared by 3 bases and J by 2 bases, with 11 bases between. The CDR3 consists of 15 residues. Looked up from germline, CDR1 is MDHEN and CDR2 is SYDVKM. The CDR3 reads CASSFGDTGNQPQHF. The CDR3 bases are TGTGCCAGCAGTTTTGGGGACACTGGCAATCAGCCCCAGCATTTT.

The chain uses TRBV20-1 and TRBJ2-2; a possible D gene is TRBD1 (5 bases). Trimming left V 0 bases short and J 1 base short, with 9 bases between. Germline assignment: CDR1 DFQATT and CDR2 SNEGSKA (reference sequence). This CDR3 has 15 amino acids. The CDR3 coding sequence is TGCAGTGCTAGAGACCCTGGACAGAACACCGGGGAGCTGTTTTTT. Encoded protein: CSARDPGQNTGELFF.

There are a few counts of this clonotype. The chain employs TRBV24-1 and TRBJ2-5, with TRBD1 matching 7 bases. V lost 3 bases and J lost 5; bases outside the gene matches: 8. Germline V gives CDR1 KGHDR, CDR2 SFDVKD. The CDR3 length is 15 residues. The CDR3 DNA sequence: TGTGCCACCAGTGATACCACAGGGGCGTGGGAGACCCAGTACTTC. Translating gives CATSDTTGAWETQYF.

This clonotype qualifies as medium-sized (0.01 to 0.1%). The rearrangement links TRBV28 to TRBJ1-1, with D perhaps TRBD1 (6 bases). The germline CDR1 and CDR2 sequences are MDHEN and SYDVKM. The germline V and J ends were trimmed by 2 bases and 2 bases, with 12 bases remaining between them. CDR3 length equals 15 residues. CDR3 nucleotide sequence: TGTGCCAGCAGTTTAGAGGGGGTCGAAAACACTGAAGCTTTCTTT. It yields the protein CASSLEGVENTEAFF.

CDR3 sequence reads: CSAVEGAYGYTF. CDR3 sequence (DNA): TGCAGTGCTGTAGAGGGGGCCTATGGCTACACCTTC. The V gene is TRBV20-1, the J gene TRBJ1-2; 7 nucleotides agree with TRBD1. After removal of 5 bases from V and 4 bases from J, the junction contained 4 bases not matched to a gene. CDR1 is DFQATT, CDR2 SNEGSKA, per germline (reference sequence). CDR3 length equals 12 residues.

This sequence joins TRBV10-3 and TRBJ1-1; D is undetermined. The germline V and J ends were trimmed by 7 bases and 3 bases, with 12 bases remaining between them. Germline V gives CDR1 ENHRY, CDR2 SYGVKD. The CDR3 has 13 amino acids. The CDR3 region has the DNA TGTGCCATCAACTCAGAGAGGGACACTGAAGCTTTCTTT. Its protein product is CAINSERDTEAFF.